This T cell receptor beta chain was obtained from a study of cytomegalovirus exposure and HLA in healthy donors. Study-wide results and caveats: The study flagged roughly 150 TCR beta chains as cytomegalovirus-associated. The authors reported that TCR beta sequences could predict HLA-A and HLA-B alleles. These predictions were accurate for most subjects in the first cohort.

Details on this clone: Antigen unknown.

The PCR was carried out with 60 Vbeta primers and 13 Jbeta primers. Authors' analysis steps: Later analysis identified 88 million or so unique TCR beta chains, 10 million to 12 million shared. Method: immunoSEQ multiplex PCR; TCRdb's copy keeps in-frame clones and lacks some. V, J and clone size derive from that table, while D and trimming were established from the DNA sequence. In total, the table holds approximately 80,000 clones. This CDR3 is 16 amino acids long. From germline, CDR1 is MNHNS and CDR2 SASEGT. Trimming stripped 1 base from V and 4 bases from J, with 17 bases between. The sample taken for sequencing was PBMCs. This receptor was identified in a young man in good health and CMV-seropositive. This chain connects TRBV6-1 to TRBJ2-7; tentatively, D is TRBD1 (6 bases). CDR3 sequence reads: CASSEGLGAVAYEQYF. The CDR3 DNA is TGTGCCAGCAGTGAAGGGCTGGGGGCTGTCGCTTACGAGCAGTACTTC.